Below are 19 T cell receptor beta chains sequenced from a single sample in a study of cytomegalovirus exposure and HLA in healthy donors. 13 Jbeta primers and 60 Vbeta primers were used for the PCR. Repertoires were generated with immunoSEQ multiplex PCR, while TCRdb's copy carries only in-frame clones and drops some. Its table records 70,000 to 100,000 clones. The sample consisted of PBMCs. The receptors here all came from a man between 18 and 35 years old in good health and CMV-seropositive.

A remark on this clone: In the same sample, other DNA sequences code for this CDR3. The rearrangement links TRBV9 to TRBJ2-7; tentatively, D is TRBD2 (6 bases). The CDR3 extends over 15 amino acids. Deletions cut 1 base from V and 7 bases from J, with 18 bases between. Germline V gene data show CDR1 as SGDLS and CDR2 as YYNGEE. In nucleotides, the CDR3 is TGTGCCAGCAGCGTATGGGGGGACTCAGGCTATGAGCAGTACTTC. Translating gives CASSVWGDSGYEQYF. The whole variable domain, filled in from reference TRBV9 and TRBJ2-7, reads DSGVTQTPKHLITATGQRVTLRCSPRSGDLSVYWYQQSLDQGLQFLIQYYNGEERAKGNILERFSAQQFPDLHSELNLSSLELGDSALYFCASSVWGDSGYEQYFGPGTRLTVT.

The V call is TRBV5-5, the J call TRBJ2-7, with 8 bases aligning to TRBD1. With 0 bases clipped from V and 2 bases from J, the junction kept 1 base outside the gene matches. The CDR3 extends over 14 amino acids. The V gene's germline CDR1 is SGHKS and CDR2 YYEKEE (reference sequence). CDR3 nucleotides: TGTGCCAGCAGCTTGGGGACAGGGACCTACGAGCAGTACTTC. Its protein is CASSLGTGTYEQYF.

This chain links TRBV2 with TRBJ1-2; tentative D call: TRBD1 (5 bases). The V gene lost 3 bases and the J gene lost 0 bases, with 17 bases spanning the gap. Germline CDR1 reads SNHLY; CDR2 reads FYNNEI. CDR3 size: 17 residues. CDR3 DNA sequence: TGTGCCAGCAGTGACCCGGGGGAGGGAGGACCTAACTATGGCTACACCTTC. It codes for CASSDPGEGGPNYGYTF.

J is TRBJ2-3 and V is TRBV19; 15 bases fit TRBD2. J gave up 8 bases and V 5 bases, and 8 bases lay outside the gene matches. CDR1 and CDR2 from the germline V gene are LNHDA and SQIVND (reference sequence). The CDR3 is made up of 16 amino acids. As DNA, the CDR3 is TGTGCCAGTAGTCCCCCCGGACTAGCGGGAGGGGGTACGCAGTATTTT. This translates into CASSPPGLAGGGTQYF.

The chain joins TRBV29-1 to TRBJ1-1, with 9 bases matching TRBD1. Trimming cost V 3 bases and J 13 bases; bases outside gene matches: 18. CDR1 and CDR2 from the germline V gene are SQVTM and ANQGSEA. The CDR3 covers 15 residues. This chain's CDR3 is CSVDSPPRDRAYGFF. The CDR3 DNA reads TGCAGCGTTGATTCCCCCCCCCGGGACAGGGCTTATGGTTTCTTT.

The chain is built from TRBV5-4 and TRBJ1-4; 9 bases agree with TRBD1. The ends lost 4 bases at V and 8 bases at J; junction bases unmatched: 9. Germline values: CDR1 SGHNT, CDR2 YYREEE (reference sequence). This CDR3 spans 15 amino acids. The CDR3 DNA follows: TGTGCCAGCAGCCGGGGGGGACAGGGTGACGAAAAACTGTTTTTT. Protein: CASSRGGQGDEKLFF.

The CDR3 bases are TGTGCCAGCAGCCAAGATTATTCAGGGTATGACCAAGCTTTCTTT. This gives the protein CASSQDYSGYDQAFF. The chain links TRBV4-2 to TRBJ1-1, with D tentatively TRBD1 (5 bases). The CDR3 sequence is 15 residues long. The V end lost 0 bases, the J end lost 9 bases, and 17 bases lay between the germline ends. Germline V gene lookup returns CDR1 LGHNA and CDR2 YNFKEQ.

The chain has TRBV6-5 and TRBJ1-1; 7 bases line up with TRBD1. Germline lookup yields CDR1 MNHEY and CDR2 SVGAGI. V lost 4 bases, J lost 1 base, and 6 bases stayed unmatched. The CDR3 extends over 15 amino acids. CDR3 sequence (DNA): TGTGCCAGCAGTTCAGACAGGGTGAGGAACACTGAAGCTTTCTTT. This translates into CASSSDRVRNTEAFF.

The CDR3 nucleotides are TGTGCCAGCAGCCCCCGGGGCGGGGAGAGCGAGCAGTACTTC. This codes for CASSPRGGESEQYF. The rearrangement uses TRBV9 and TRBJ2-7, with TRBD2 as a possible D gene (6 bases). The CDR3 loop spans 14 amino acids. The germline gives CDR1 SGDLS, CDR2 YYNGEE. Trimming shortened V by 4 bases and J by 6 bases, and 17 bases separated the two germline ends.

The chain combines TRBV9 with TRBJ2-7; 11 positions match TRBD2. CDR3 length equals 16 residues. Germline loops: CDR1 SGDLS, CDR2 YYNGEE. The trim removed 5 bases at V and 6 bases at J, leaving 13 bases unmatched. CDR3 in DNA: TGTGCCAGCAGTCACGGGACTAGCGGTTTAGGGAGCGAGCAGTACTTC. Translation: CASSHGTSGLGSEQYF.

CDR3 coding DNA: TGTGCCAGCAGCATCCGCGGCCAGGGGGCAGATACGCAGTATTTT. Translated, it gives CASSIRGQGADTQYF. The rearrangement links TRBV5-4 to TRBJ2-3; the match to TRBD1 covers 7 bases. This CDR3 is 15 amino acids long. Germline CDR1 is SGHNT and CDR2 is YYREEE (reference sequence). V was clipped by 4 bases and J by 4 bases; unmatched bases: 9.

This chain links TRBV19 with TRBJ2-3, with D perhaps matching TRBD2 (7 bases). Germline CDR1 reads LNHDA; CDR2 reads SQIVND (reference sequence). The CDR3 is made up of 15 amino acids. V lost 5 bases and J 2 bases, leaving 14 bases between the germline ends. CDR3: CASSGGRGITDTQYF. DNA for the CDR3: TGTGCCAGTAGTGGGGGGCGGGGGATCACAGATACGCAGTATTTT.

V and J are TRBV2 and TRBJ2-5, with TRBD2 identical over 10 bases. The CDR3 contains 16 residues. J was trimmed by 4 bases and V by 6 bases; bases with no gene match: 11. Germline values: CDR1 SNHLY, CDR2 FYNNEI. Written as DNA, the CDR3 is TGTGCCAGCAGCACCCGGCTAGCGGGGGCTGGAGAGACCCAGTACTTC. Encoded protein: CASSTRLAGAGETQYF.

This chain joins TRBV28 and TRBJ2-7; the match to TRBD2 covers 7 bases. This CDR3 is 15 amino acids long. CDR1 MDHEN and CDR2 SYDVKM come from the germline V gene. Unmatched junction bases numbered 13, after V lost 8 bases and J lost 3 bases. The CDR3 sequence is CASGGGSESSYEQYF. CDR3 coding DNA: TGTGCCAGCGGGGGGGGGAGCGAGTCGAGCTACGAGCAGTACTTC.

The CDR3 spells CASSYRASGGAREQFF. The DNA for the CDR3 is TGTGCCAGCAGTTACCGCGCTAGCGGGGGGGCAAGGGAGCAGTTCTTC. The V and J genes are TRBV6-5 and TRBJ2-1; TRBD2 matches at 12 bases. With 2 bases clipped from V and 10 bases from J, the junction kept 9 bases outside the gene matches. CDR1 is MNHEY and CDR2 is SVGAGI in the germline V gene. CDR3 length: 16 amino acids.

CDR3 amino acids: CASSYIGRTGLEAFF. CDR3 in DNA: TGTGCCAGCAGTTATATTGGGAGGACAGGCCTTGAAGCTTTCTTT. The rearrangement links TRBV27 to TRBJ1-1; 7 nucleotides agree with TRBD1. CDR3 length: 15 residues. After removal of 4 bases from V and 7 bases from J, the junction contained 12 bases not matched to a gene. CDR1 MNHEY and CDR2 SMNVEV come from the germline V gene (reference sequence).

V usage is TRBV30 and J usage is TRBJ1-5; D is possibly TRBD1 (5 bases). Trimming took 1 base from V and 3 from J, leaving 10 bases between them. The CDR3 length is 14 residues. Germline CDR1 GTSNPN, CDR2 SVGIG (reference sequence). In nucleotides, the CDR3 is TGTGCCTGGAGTGCTACAGGCCTCAATCAGCCCCAGCATTTT. Translated: CAWSATGLNQPQHF. Variable domain in full (rest from reference TRBV30 and TRBJ1-5): SQTIHQWPATLVQPVGSPLSLECTVEGTSNPNLYWYRQAAGRGLQLLFYSVGIGQISSEVPQNLSASRPQDRQFILSSKKLLLSDSGFYLCAWSATGLNQPQHFGDGTRLSIL.

The chain combines TRBV6-1 with TRBJ1-2; maybe TRBD1 (6 bases). The CDR3 loop spans 15 amino acids. Germline loops: CDR1 MNHNS, CDR2 SASEGT. Between the trimmed V and J ends, which lost 6 bases and 2 bases, there was a span of 16 bases. In DNA form, the CDR3 reads TGTGCCAGCAGCCGTACCTCGACAGGCAACTATGGCTACACCTTC. Translated, it gives CASSRTSTGNYGYTF.

The J gene is TRBJ1-1, the V gene TRBV27; 7 bases map to TRBD1. V trimming: 5 bases; J trimming: 5 bases; junction bases outside the gene matches: 14. The germline V gene encodes CDR1 MNHEY and CDR2 SMNVEV (reference sequence). The CDR3 sequence is 16 residues long. The CDR3 region is CASSPRTGPILTEAFF. CDR3 DNA sequence: TGTGCCAGCAGTCCGCGGACAGGTCCTATTTTGACTGAAGCTTTCTTT.